The sequence of this TCR beta chain was determined in a study of blood T cell repertoires in COVID-19. TCRdb's table, derived via immunoSEQ multiplex PCR, lists solely in-frame clones and lacks some. The sample lists around 500,000 clones; about 85% were seen once. Each recovered donor of Cohort 3 presented with two negative PCRs, clearance, or symptom resolution. V lost 0 bases and J lost 6, with 20 bases in between. The CDR3 contains 16 residues. CDR1 and CDR2 from the germline V gene are GTSNPN and SVGIG (reference sequence). The chain joins TRBV30 to TRBJ1-2; the D gene is possibly TRBD1 (6 bases). The sequence was obtained from a woman aged 60-75 years who had recovered from COVID-19. The material sequenced was PBMCs or T cells enriched from blood (not recorded which). Here the CDR3 reads CAWSVLARGALDGYTF. CDR3 bases: TGTGCCTGGAGTGTCCTCGCCAGGGGCGCCCTCGATGGCTACACCTTC.